Presented here are 28 T cell receptor beta chains from one specimen sequenced in a study of T cells after posttransplantation cyclophosphamide (dated by TCRdb to the mid-2010s). Receptor amplification or capture employed the immunoSEQ multiplex PCR assay. TCRdb provides this immuneACCESS table in a form limited to in-frame rearrangements. Some clones are lacking; in checked studies, under half of them reflect an unresolved V gene, and why the rest are absent is not known. This sample comprises about 15,000 clones, approximately 83% of them detected only once. Around 0.87% of the sample belongs to the ten largest clones. The sample consisted of memory CD4+ T cells sorted from PBMCs. These receptors were obtained from a man between 45 and 60 years old in good health, CMV-negative, and a related stem cell transplant donor.

The chain is built from TRBV7-9 and TRBJ1-5, with TRBD1 as a possible D gene (5 bases). The CDR3 covers 15 residues. V gave up 3 bases and J gave up 2 bases, with 11 bases separating them. In germline, CDR1 is SEHNR, CDR2 FQNEAQ (reference sequence). CDR3 DNA sequence: TGTGCCAGCAGCTTCGGAGGGGCTGGCAATCAGCCCCAGCATTTT. It encodes CASSFGGAGNQPQHF.

This chain joins TRBV10-3 and TRBJ2-7; 7 bases are shared with TRBD2. The germline CDR1 and CDR2 sequences are ENHRY and SYGVKD. The CDR3 contains 14 residues. With V trimmed by 7 bases and J by 1 base, 7 bases remained unmatched. The CDR3 reads CAIKAGGGSYEQYF. CDR3 coding DNA: TGTGCCATCAAAGCTGGGGGGGGGTCCTACGAGCAGTACTTC.

The chain links TRBV5-1 to TRBJ1-5, with 10 bases lining up with TRBD1. CDR1 SGHRS and CDR2 YFSETQ come from the germline V gene. V lost 4 bases and J lost 5; bases outside the gene matches: 3. The CDR3 totals 14 residues. The CDR3: CASSPTGGDQPQHF. As DNA, the CDR3 is TGCGCCAGCAGCCCGACAGGGGGCGATCAGCCCCAGCATTTT.

This clone is a singleton in its sample. The chain couples TRBV15 to TRBJ2-3, with D perhaps TRBD1 (7 bases). Germline loops: CDR1 LNHNV, CDR2 YYDKDF (reference sequence). V gave up 5 bases and J gave up 2 bases, with 17 bases separating them. CDR3 length: 16 amino acids. The CDR3 region has the DNA TGTGCCACCAGCCCTACGGGGGACAGTCTCACAGATACGCAGTATTTT. This sequence encodes CATSPTGDSLTDTQYF.

In its sample, this clone was seen a few times. In nucleotides, the CDR3 is TGTGCCAGCAGTGCATTGCAACCGGGACAATTAAACTATGGCTACACCTTC. Its protein is CASSALQPGQLNYGYTF. This chain links TRBV2 with TRBJ1-2; weak D call: TRBD1 (6 bases). Germline V lookup: CDR1 SNHLY, CDR2 FYNNEI. The V and J ends lost 4 bases and 2 bases respectively, with 20 bases between them. The length of the CDR3 is 17 residues.

The V and J genes are TRBV6-1 and TRBJ1-2; D possibly corresponds to TRBD1 (5 bases). Between the trimmed V and J ends, which lost 7 bases and 2 bases, there was a span of 8 bases. The germline CDR1 and CDR2 sequences are MNHNS and SASEGT. CDR3 size: 12 residues. The CDR3 reads CASTTDNYGYTF. For the CDR3, the DNA is TGTGCCAGCACGACAGACAACTATGGCTACACCTTC.

This chain uses TRBV7-2 with TRBJ2-3; 7 bases are shared with TRBD2. This CDR3 region has 14 residues. With 8 bases clipped from V and 2 bases from J, the junction kept 7 bases outside the gene matches. Germline V gene sequence: CDR1 SGHTA, CDR2 FQGNSA. The CDR3 DNA is TGTGCCAGCGCACCGGGACTAAACACAGATACGCAGTATTTT. As protein: CASAPGLNTDTQYF.

The DNA for the CDR3 is TGTGCCAGCAGCTTGAGGCCAGGGGGGTTCTACGAGCAGTACTTC. Protein: CASSLRPGGFYEQYF. V usage is TRBV7-7 and J usage is TRBJ2-7; a possible D gene is TRBD1 (7 bases). Germline CDR1 and CDR2: SSHAT and FNYEAQ (reference sequence). The CDR3 extends over 15 amino acids. V gave up 3 bases and J gave up 3 bases, with 15 bases separating them.

V gene TRBV18 combines with J gene TRBJ1-5; D possibly corresponds to TRBD1 (6 bases). The V end was cut by 4 bases, the J end by 7 bases, with 14 bases between. The CDR3 consists of 14 residues. CDR1 is KGHSH and CDR2 is LQKENI in the germline V gene. The CDR3 DNA reads TGTGCCAGCTCACTCAGGGCAGGGGTACAGCCCCAGCATTTT. Translation gives CASSLRAGVQPQHF.

The chain employs TRBV30 and TRBJ1-2; TRBD1 might be the D (6 bases). This CDR3 is built from 12 residues. CDR1 and CDR2 (germline): GTSNPN, SVGIG (reference sequence). The V and J ends lost 7 bases and 8 bases respectively, with 17 bases between them. CDR3: CASPRGARGYTF. The CDR3 DNA sequence: TGTGCCTCCCCTCGGGGGGCGAGGGGCTACACCTTC.

The chain links TRBV7-3 to TRBJ2-2; D remains unclear. Deletions cut 5 bases from V and 1 base from J, with 11 bases between. CDR1 is SGHTA, CDR2 FQGTGA, per germline. This CDR3 is built from 15 residues. Written as DNA, the CDR3 is TGTGCCAGCAGCAAGCTGACGGGGAACACCGGGGAGCTGTTTTTT. Its translation: CASSKLTGNTGELFF.

The chain has TRBV7-2 and TRBJ1-6; D is uncertain. Trimming left V 0 bases short and J 6 bases short, with 9 bases between. Germline V gene lookup returns CDR1 SGHTA and CDR2 FQGNSA. CDR3 length: 15 residues. CDR3 residues: CASSLAAVLNSPLHF. As DNA, the CDR3 is TGTGCCAGCAGCTTAGCGGCGGTACTTAATTCACCCCTCCACTTT.

The chain employs TRBV14 and TRBJ1-1; maybe TRBD1 (6 bases). This CDR3 has 13 residues. The germline gives CDR1 SGHDN, CDR2 FVKESK. V was clipped by 4 bases and J by 10 bases, with 16 bases between them. CDR3 protein: CASSPQGPQGAFF. DNA for the CDR3: TGTGCCAGCAGCCCCCAGGGGCCACAGGGAGCTTTCTTT.

J is TRBJ2-7 and V is TRBV10-2; 7 positions match TRBD2. The CDR3 spans 14 residues. In germline, CDR1 is WSHSY, CDR2 SAAADI. With 8 bases clipped from V and 2 bases from J, the junction kept 9 bases outside the gene matches. In nucleotides, the CDR3 is TGCGCCAGCGGGAGGGCCGGTCTGGCCTACGAGCAGTACTTC. Its protein is CASGRAGLAYEQYF.

The V and J genes are TRBV30 and TRBJ1-1; 7 bases agree with TRBD1. The CDR3 extends over 15 amino acids. Germline loops: CDR1 GTSNPN, CDR2 SVGIG (reference sequence). V lost 2 bases, J lost 1 base, and 7 bases stayed unmatched. CDR3 sequence (DNA): TGTGCCTGGAGTACGGACCCAGGGGGGAACACTGAAGCTTTCTTT. It specifies CAWSTDPGGNTEAFF. Full variable domain (remainder filled in from reference TRBV30 and TRBJ1-1): SQTIHQWPATLVQPVGSPLSLECTVEGTSNPNLYWYRQAAGRGLQLLFYSVGIGQISSEVPQNLSASRPQDRQFILSSKKLLLSDSGFYLCAWSTDPGGNTEAFFGQGTRLTVV.

This chain links TRBV7-2 with TRBJ1-1; a weak D match, TRBD1 (6 bases). Per germline, CDR1 SGHTA and CDR2 FQGNSA. Trimming took off 2 bases at V and 2 bases at J, with 9 bases between the two ends. The CDR3 has 14 amino acids. The CDR3 DNA reads TGTGCCAGCAGCTTAACGGACAGAAACACTGAAGCTTTCTTT. Translated, it gives CASSLTDRNTEAFF.

In this sample, this clone turned up a few times. This chain connects TRBV7-2 to TRBJ2-1; no clear D gene. Per the germline V gene, CDR1 is SGHTA and CDR2 is FQGNSA. Trimming pared 2 bases from V and 12 bases from J, leaving 14 bases between. The CDR3 runs to 13 residues. The CDR3 DNA reads TGTGCCAGCAGCTTACAGCCCCAGGCAGGGCAGTTCTTC. Amino acid sequence: CASSLQPQAGQFF.

V is TRBV7-3 and J is TRBJ1-3; D not resolved. The CDR3 covers 12 residues. Germline loops: CDR1 SGHTA, CDR2 FQGTGA. V was pared by 2 bases and J by 8 bases, with 7 bases between. The CDR3, as DNA: TGTGCCAGCAGCTTAGTCCGGGACACCATATATTTT. This translates into CASSLVRDTIYF.

Only a few counts were recorded for this clone. The chain is built from TRBV18 and TRBJ2-7; 8 bases fit TRBD2. The CDR3 is made up of 16 amino acids. The germline V gene encodes CDR1 KGHSH and CDR2 LQKENI. V lost 6 bases and J lost 0; bases outside the gene matches: 10. This CDR3 reads CASSTRASGSSYEQYF. Written as DNA, the CDR3 is TGTGCCAGCTCGACCAGGGCTAGCGGGTCCTCCTACGAGCAGTACTTC.

The chain has TRBV5-1 and TRBJ1-3, with TRBD1 matching over 7 bases. J was trimmed by 1 base and V by 0 bases; bases with no gene match: 4. Germline V lookup: CDR1 SGHRS, CDR2 YFSETQ. This CDR3 region has 16 residues. The CDR3 bases are TGCGCCAGCAGCTTGGATAAACAGGGGTCTGGAAACACCATATATTTT. Translated, it gives CASSLDKQGSGNTIYF.

This clone was counted a few times. The V gene is TRBV6-6, the J gene TRBJ1-1, with D uncertain. The germline CDR1 and CDR2 sequences are MNHNY and SVGAGI (reference sequence). The germline V and J ends were trimmed by 4 bases and 6 bases, with 9 bases remaining between them. This CDR3 region has 12 residues. The CDR3 sequence is CASSSRTAEAFF. The CDR3 region has the DNA TGTGCCAGCAGTTCCCGGACTGCTGAAGCTTTCTTT.

V usage is TRBV4-2 and J usage is TRBJ2-2; D remains unclear. CDR3 length equals 13 residues. Germline V lookup: CDR1 LGHNA, CDR2 YNFKEQ. Trimming removed 0 bases from V and 5 bases from J, with 4 bases in between. The DNA of the CDR3 is TGTGCCAGCAGCCAAGAGAGGACCGGGGAGCTGTTTTTT. It translates to CASSQERTGELFF.

A remark on this clone: At one of its ends the junction is not consistent with the germline gene, which may arise from a read error. The sample carries other DNA sequences with the same CDR3. The chain has TRBV6-6 and TRBJ1-6; D possibly corresponds to TRBD1 (6 bases). This CDR3 has 12 residues. Germline-derived CDR1 and CDR2 are MNHNY and SVGAGI (reference sequence). In DNA, the CDR3 is TGTGCCAGCACCCCAGGGGATTCCCCCCTCCACTTT. Translating gives CASTPGDSPLHF.

The chain uses TRBV9 and TRBJ2-7; D gene ambiguous. The CDR3 sequence is 15 residues long. Germline CDR1 and CDR2: SGDLS and YYNGEE. V was cut by 0 bases and J by 2 bases, with 12 bases left in between. The DNA of the CDR3 is TGTGCCAGCAGCGTAGTCCCACATCCCCCCTACGAGCAGTACTTC. This codes for CASSVVPHPPYEQYF.

This clone was counted between two and nine times. The gene calls are TRBV6-1 and TRBJ1-2; 8 nucleotides match TRBD1. Germline CDR1 and CDR2: MNHNS and SASEGT. The CDR3 runs to 15 residues. V shed 6 bases, J shed 3 bases, and the junction held 9 bases outside the gene matches. The CDR3 DNA reads TGTGCCAGCAGGGTCCGATCAGGGGGCTACTATGGCTACACCTTC. Translating gives CASRVRSGGYYGYTF.

The chain carries TRBV5-8 and TRBJ1-5; unclear D gene. The length of the CDR3 is 13 residues. Germline loops: CDR1 SGHTS, CDR2 YDEGEE. V was cut by 4 bases and J by 6 bases, with 11 bases left in between. The CDR3 region is CASSRERGQPQHF. The CDR3 coding sequence is TGTGCCAGCAGCCGGGAAAGAGGTCAGCCCCAGCATTTT.

The V gene is TRBV7-2, the J gene TRBJ2-4, with TRBD1 matching 8 bases. Germline V CDR1 and CDR2: SGHTA, FQGNSA. The ends lost 6 bases at V and 6 bases at J; junction bases unmatched: 10. The CDR3 totals 15 residues. CDR3 loop: CASRGGTGSRNIQYF. The CDR3 bases are TGTGCCAGCAGGGGCGGGACAGGATCCAGAAACATTCAGTACTTC.

V is TRBV19 and J is TRBJ1-1; 10 positions match TRBD1. Per germline, CDR1 LNHDA and CDR2 SQIVND (reference sequence). This CDR3 is built from 15 residues. The V and J ends lost 8 bases and 2 bases, in that order; junction bases with no gene match: 8. The CDR3 loop is CASYWDRGSNTEAFF. The DNA of the CDR3 is TGTGCCAGTTATTGGGACAGGGGATCCAACACTGAAGCTTTCTTT.